The 4 T cell receptor beta chains below were found in one sample sequenced in a study of T cells in women clearing cervical HPV infection listed by TCRdb under 2018. Receptors were amplified or captured by the immunoSEQ multiplex PCR assay. As stored in TCRdb, this immuneACCESS dataset retains in-frame rearrangements with V and J assigned. A fraction of the clones does not appear; measured against another copy, unresolved V genes explain less than half of the discrepancy, and the remainder lacks a known reason. This sample's table carries over 45,000 clones. The top ten clones comprise 1.5% to 2% of the sample. The sample taken for sequencing was blood buffy coat. The receptors were gathered from a woman between 18 and 69 years old with a cervical HPV16 infection that either progressed to CIN3+ or cleared (not recorded which).

CDR3 DNA (partial): TGTGCCAGCAGCTTCCGACAGAGAGGAAACACC. This encodes CASSFRQRGNT. The full CDR3 protein is CASSFRQRGNTIYF. The V call is TRBV5-8, the J call TRBJ1-3; the D gene is possibly TRBD1 (5 bases). Read sequence stops 3 residues before the CDR3 end, and the germline J gene provides the missing end. The germline gives CDR1 SGHTS, CDR2 YDEGEE. With 2 bases removed from V and 4 bases from J, the gap between germline ends came to 10 bases. The CDR3 runs to 14 residues.

Regarding this clone: Read data end 3 residues before the CDR3 end; the end is taken from the germline J gene. The chain has TRBV7-7 and TRBJ2-5; 7 bases agree with TRBD1. V lost 4 bases to trimming and J lost 1 base; unmatched junction nucleotides: 6. This CDR3 is built from 15 residues. Germline V CDR1 and CDR2: SSHAT, FNYEAQ (reference sequence). Incomplete CDR3 DNA: TGTGCCAGCAGCTCAATACAGGGGACCCAAGAGACC. Its protein is CASSSIQGTQET. The entire CDR3 is CASSSIQGTQETQYF.

A word on this clone: The CDR3 extends 3 residues past the end of the read, so its final part is completed from the germline J gene. The gene calls are TRBV20-1 and TRBJ2-7; TRBD2 is a possible D gene (5 bases). The ends were cut back, 4 bases at V and 6 bases at J, with 19 bases in the middle. CDR3 length equals 14 residues. Germline V gives CDR1 DFQATT, CDR2 SNEGSKA (reference sequence). The CDR3 here is CSAKQLVWGSEQYF. Partial CDR3 DNA: TGCAGTGCTAAGCAACTAGTTTGGGGATCCGAG.

Notes on this clone: The sequence runs out 3 residues before the end of the CDR3; the remainder is reconstructed from the germline J gene. The chain joins TRBV6-2 or TRBV6-3 to TRBJ2-3; TRBD1 matches at 8 bases. Trimming removed 5 bases from V and 8 bases from J; junction bases left unmatched: 6. Germline V CDR1 and CDR2: MNHEY, SVGEGT. The CDR3 covers 13 residues. CDR3 bases read: TGTGCCAGCAGTCGGGCAGGACAGGGTACG. Its translation is CASSRAGQGT. The complete CDR3 reads CASSRAGQGTQYF.